Below, 29 T cell receptor beta chains from the same sample are listed, as sequenced in a study of shared clonotypes between healthy human individuals (TCRdb year 2020). The method was the immunoSEQ multiplex PCR assay. TCRdb obtained this table from immuneACCESS and retained in-frame rearrangements with V and J assigned. These tables miss some clones; where compared with another copy, unresolved V genes account for less than half of the shortfall, and the remainder is unexplained. This sample lists about 2.4 million clones; 80% to 95% were detected once. The ten largest clonotypes hold about 0.39% of the sample. Sequenced: naive CD4+ T cells from PBMCs. The cell subset or site label, as the study defines it: CD45RA+ positively selected. The receptor set was obtained from a man younger than 30 in good health. Some clones in this sample may be carry-over from other donors' samples.

This chain uses TRBV13 with TRBJ2-7, with D possibly TRBD2 on 5 matching bases. With 2 bases removed from V and 6 bases from J, the gap between germline ends came to 14 bases. The CDR3 contains 14 residues. Germline values: CDR1 PRHDT, CDR2 FYEKMQ (reference sequence). Written as DNA, the CDR3 is TGTGCCAGCAGCTTAAGGGCTAGCTTAGGCGAGCAGTACTTC. It encodes CASSLRASLGEQYF.

This chain uses TRBV7-2 with TRBJ2-7; 10 positions agree with TRBD1. This CDR3 has 17 residues. The germline gives CDR1 SGHTA, CDR2 FQGNSA. With 1 base clipped from V and 4 bases from J, the junction kept 10 bases outside the gene matches. CDR3 DNA sequence: TGTGCCAGCAGCTTAGTGGGGACAGGGGCGGCGTCATACGAGCAGTACTTC. Encoded protein: CASSLVGTGAASYEQYF.

As regards this clone: Other DNA sequences in the same sample also yield this CDR3. The chain carries TRBV27 and TRBJ1-2, with unresolved D. Germline V lookup: CDR1 MNHEY, CDR2 SMNVEV (reference sequence). V gave up 2 bases and J gave up 2 bases, with 9 bases separating them. This CDR3 region has 14 residues. CDR3 sequence (DNA): TGTGCCAGCAGTTTAGGAGGTCCCAACTATGGCTACACCTTC. It is translated as CASSLGGPNYGYTF.

The CDR3 bases are TGCGCCAGCAGCTTGATGGGCGCCTCAACTAATGAAAAACTGTTTTTT. This translates into CASSLMGASTNEKLFF. V is TRBV5-1 and J is TRBJ1-4, with D hard to call. This CDR3 is built from 16 residues. Germline V gives CDR1 SGHRS, CDR2 YFSETQ. V was trimmed by 1 base and J by 0 bases, leaving 10 bases between them.

The genes are TRBV5-1 and TRBJ2-2; TRBD1 is a possible D gene (6 bases). From germline, CDR1 is SGHRS and CDR2 YFSETQ. V shed 6 bases and J shed 2 bases, with 11 bases lying between them. The CDR3 runs to 14 residues. CDR3: CASTMDRNTGELFF. The CDR3 DNA is TGCGCCAGCACCATGGACAGAAACACCGGGGAGCTGTTTTTT.

The chain employs TRBV18 and TRBJ2-2; 8 nucleotides agree with TRBD1. The germline V gene has CDR1 KGHSH and CDR2 LQKENI. The CDR3 spans 15 residues. Trimming took 3 bases from V and 5 from J; bases not matched to a gene: 5. The CDR3 DNA sequence: TGTGCCAGCTCACCTAGGGACAGGAGGACCGGGGAGCTGTTTTTT. Its protein product is CASSPRDRRTGELFF.

This clone has only a few counts. The chain has TRBV19 and TRBJ1-1; D possibly corresponds to TRBD1 (5 bases). The CDR3 has 13 amino acids. The V end lost 6 bases, the J end lost 3 bases, and 11 bases lay between the germline ends. Germline loops: CDR1 LNHDA, CDR2 SQIVND (reference sequence). CDR3 bases: TGTGCCAGTAGGTACGACAGCTACACTGAAGCTTTCTTT. It codes for CASRYDSYTEAFF.

The rearrangement joins TRBV5-6 to TRBJ2-1; no clear D gene. The ends were cut back, 0 bases at V and 13 bases at J, with 11 bases in the middle. The CDR3 length is 12 residues. Germline lookup yields CDR1 SGHDT and CDR2 YYEEEE. The CDR3 region is CASSLDGLPQFF. The CDR3 nucleotides read TGTGCCAGCAGCTTGGACGGATTACCCCAGTTCTTC.

This clone was picked up one time. V usage is TRBV7-2 and J usage is TRBJ2-2; 7 positions agree with TRBD1. The J segment lost 5 bases and the V segment lost 6 bases, leaving 9 bases of the junction unmatched. CDR1 is SGHTA and CDR2 is FQGNSA in the germline V gene. This CDR3 region has 15 residues. CDR3 in amino acids: CASRRGTARTGELFF. Written as DNA, the CDR3 is TGTGCCAGCAGGAGGGGGACAGCGAGAACCGGGGAGCTGTTTTTT.

The rearrangement links TRBV27 to TRBJ2-5, with 9 bases that match TRBD2. With V trimmed by 10 bases and J by 0 bases, 9 bases remained unmatched. The CDR3 is 15 residues long. Germline CDR1 and CDR2: MNHEY and SMNVEV (reference sequence). In DNA form, the CDR3 reads TGTGCCACCAGGGTAGCGGGGGCGAACCAAGAGACCCAGTACTTC. It encodes CATRVAGANQETQYF.

The chain employs TRBV5-4 and TRBJ1-1, with TRBD1 as a possible D gene (5 bases). Trimming removed 2 bases from V and 8 bases from J, with 13 bases in between. CDR1 is SGHNT, CDR2 YYREEE, per germline (reference sequence). CDR3 length: 13 amino acids. CDR3 bases: TGTGCCAGCAGCTTATCCCTTCAGGGAGAAGCTTTCTTT. Translating gives CASSLSLQGEAFF.

This clone has a handful of counts. This chain links TRBV18 with TRBJ1-1; D is undetermined. Germline V gene lookup returns CDR1 KGHSH and CDR2 LQKENI. V lost 3 bases and J lost 5, with 7 bases in between. The length of the CDR3 is 12 residues. DNA of the CDR3: TGTGCCAGCTCACCTTCCGCTACTGAAGCTTTCTTT. Its protein product is CASSPSATEAFF. Full variable domain (outside the CDR3, taken from reference TRBV18 and TRBJ1-1): NAGVMQNPRHLVRRRGQEARLRCSPMKGHSHVYWYRQLPEEGLKFMVYLQKENIIDESGMPKERFSAEFPKEGPSILRIQQVVRGDSAAYFCASSPSATEAFFGQGTRLTVV.

This rearrangement joins TRBV7-2 to TRBJ1-3, with a weak D call TRBD1 (6 bases). This CDR3 has 16 amino acids. V lost 4 bases and J 1 base, leaving 14 bases between the germline ends. Germline CDR1 is SGHTA and CDR2 is FQGNSA. CDR3 protein: CASSSQPTGSGNTIYF. The CDR3, as DNA: TGTGCCAGCAGCTCACAACCTACAGGGTCTGGAAACACCATATATTTT.

This clone showed up just once. V gene TRBV7-3 combines with J gene TRBJ2-3, with D unclear. The CDR3 covers 15 residues. The germline gives CDR1 SGHTA, CDR2 FQGTGA. The V gene lost 3 bases and the J gene lost 2 bases, with 12 bases spanning the gap. CDR3 sequence: CASSLGSPTTDTQYF. The CDR3, as DNA: TGTGCCAGCAGCTTGGGAAGCCCAACCACAGATACGCAGTATTTT. Variable domain in full (rest from reference TRBV7-3 and TRBJ2-3): GAGVSQTPSNKVTEKGKYVELRCDPISGHTALYWYRQSLGQGPEFLIYFQGTGAADDSGLPNDRFFAVRPEGSVSTLKIQRTERGDSAVYLCASSLGSPTTDTQYFGPGTRLTVL.

V and J are TRBV28 and TRBJ1-5, with 7 bases matching TRBD1. The V and J ends lost 3 bases and 4 bases, in that order; junction bases with no gene match: 6. The CDR3 length is 15 residues. Per germline, CDR1 MDHEN and CDR2 SYDVKM. The CDR3: CASSFHRGFNQPQHF. CDR3 DNA: TGTGCCAGCAGTTTCCACAGGGGTTTTAATCAGCCCCAGCATTTT.

This chain joins TRBV7-9 and TRBJ2-7; TRBD2 agrees at 7 bases. The CDR3 is made up of 12 amino acids. Germline CDR1 is SEHNR and CDR2 is FQNEAQ (reference sequence). V was clipped by 1 base and J by 8 bases; unmatched bases: 2. The CDR3 spells CASSLGLAKQYF. The CDR3 nucleotides are TGTGCCAGCAGCTTAGGACTAGCTAAGCAGTACTTC.

In its sample, this clone was seen once. The chain is built from TRBV11-3 and TRBJ2-2; either TRBD1 or TRBD2 may supply D (5 bases each). Germline values: CDR1 SGHNT, CDR2 YENEEA. The length of the CDR3 is 14 residues. V was shortened by 5 bases and J by 6 bases, with 13 bases between the two germline ends. In DNA, the CDR3 is TGTGCCAGCAGCCCCCCCGGGGCCCCCGGGGAGCTGTTTTTT. Translated, it gives CASSPPGAPGELFF.

This clone was counted a single time. CDR3 protein: CASSEALAGAAETQYF. For the CDR3, the DNA is TGCGCCAGCAGCGAGGCGCTAGCGGGAGCAGCAGAGACCCAGTACTTC. The chain is built from TRBV5-1 and TRBJ2-5; 10 bases map to TRBD2. The CDR3 is made up of 16 amino acids. V trimming: 4 bases; J trimming: 4 bases; junction bases outside the gene matches: 10. Germline V gives CDR1 SGHRS, CDR2 YFSETQ.

The J gene is TRBJ1-5, the V gene TRBV28, with D maybe TRBD1 (6 bases). Germline CDR1 is MDHEN and CDR2 is SYDVKM. This CDR3 is 14 amino acids long. The ends were cut back, 7 bases at V and 2 bases at J, with 12 bases in the middle. CDR3 sequence reads: CASTGGQRNQPQHF. The CDR3 DNA is TGTGCCAGCACCGGAGGACAGCGCAATCAGCCCCAGCATTTT.

J is TRBJ1-5 and V is TRBV11-3; D remains unclear. The germline CDR1 and CDR2 sequences are SGHNT and YENEEA. Trimming shortened V by 8 bases and J by 4 bases, and 15 bases separated the two germline ends. There are 14 residues in the CDR3. This chain's CDR3 is CASRPGLGNQPQHF. CDR3 DNA sequence: TGTGCCAGCCGTCCCGGTCTTGGGAATCAGCCCCAGCATTTT.

The gene calls are TRBV7-8 and TRBJ2-2; unclear D gene. V dropped 6 bases and J dropped 5 bases, with 10 bases sitting between them. The CDR3 is 13 residues long. The germline V gene encodes CDR1 SGHVS and CDR2 FQNEAQ. This CDR3 is CASSRVQTGELFF. The CDR3 nucleotides are TGTGCCAGCAGTCGGGTCCAGACCGGGGAGCTGTTTTTT.

The rearrangement links TRBV18 to TRBJ2-6; a possible D gene is TRBD2 (6 bases). Germline V gene sequence: CDR1 KGHSH, CDR2 LQKENI. V was clipped by 3 bases and J by 3 bases, with 6 bases between them. CDR3 length: 14 amino acids. CDR3 sequence reads: CASSPGLGANVLTF. The DNA for the CDR3 is TGTGCCAGCTCACCGGGACTTGGGGCCAACGTCCTGACTTTC.

The chain has TRBV5-1 and TRBJ2-7, with 12 bases that match TRBD1. In germline, CDR1 is SGHRS, CDR2 YFSETQ. CDR3 length: 15 residues. V was clipped by 2 bases and J by 7 bases; unmatched bases: 7. The CDR3 region is CASSFQGQGAGEQYF. CDR3 in DNA: TGCGCCAGCAGCTTCCAGGGACAGGGGGCTGGGGAGCAGTACTTC.

The chain joins TRBV19 to TRBJ2-3, with TRBD1 matching 9 bases. CDR1 is LNHDA, CDR2 SQIVND, per germline (reference sequence). V shed 4 bases, J shed 2 bases, and the junction held 10 bases outside the gene matches. The CDR3 is 17 residues long. CDR3: CASSKETGGVSTDTQYF. CDR3 nucleotides: TGTGCCAGTAGTAAAGAAACAGGGGGCGTATCCACAGATACGCAGTATTTT.

The gene calls are TRBV27 and TRBJ2-7, with D possibly being TRBD2 (5 bases). CDR3 length: 14 residues. Per the germline V gene, CDR1 is MNHEY and CDR2 is SMNVEV (reference sequence). Trimming shortened V by 5 bases and J by 5 bases, and 16 bases separated the two germline ends. In nucleotides, the CDR3 is TGTGCCAGCAGTCCAAGGCGGGTAGGAGACGAGCAGTACTTC. Its translation: CASSPRRVGDEQYF.

This clone was recorded a few times. The rearrangement joins TRBV5-1 to TRBJ2-1; D is unclear. Trimming took off 4 bases at V and 7 bases at J, with 12 bases between the two ends. CDR3 size: 13 residues. CDR1 SGHRS and CDR2 YFSETQ come from the germline V gene. For the CDR3, the DNA is TGCGCCAGCAGCACACTGGGGTTTAATGAGCAGTTCTTC. It is translated as CASSTLGFNEQFF.

The V gene is TRBV4-1, the J gene TRBJ2-7; possibly TRBD1 or TRBD2 for D (7 bases each). V lost 2 bases to trimming and J lost 0 bases, with 14 bases between them. The germline V gene has CDR1 MGHRA and CDR2 YSYEKL. The CDR3 consists of 16 residues. Here the CDR3 reads CASSQTRGGVSYEQYF. CDR3 DNA sequence: TGCGCCAGCAGCCAAACCAGGGGGGGGGTCTCCTACGAGCAGTACTTC.

The chain carries TRBV5-4 and TRBJ2-1, with a weak D call TRBD1 (6 bases). This CDR3 contains 17 residues. Trimming took 4 bases from V and 0 from J, leaving 17 bases between them. Germline values: CDR1 SGHNT, CDR2 YYREEE (reference sequence). The chain's CDR3 is CASSPSQGTGSYNEQFF. CDR3 coding DNA: TGTGCCAGCAGCCCCTCCCAGGGGACGGGCTCCTACAATGAGCAGTTCTTC. Full variable domain (outside the CDR3, taken from reference TRBV5-4 and TRBJ2-1): ETGVTQSPTHLIKTRGQQVTLRCSSQSGHNTVSWYQQALGQGPQFIFQYYREEENGRGNFPPRFSGLQFPNYSSELNVNALELDDSALYLCASSPSQGTGSYNEQFFGPGTRLTVL.

The chain has TRBV11-2 and TRBJ2-1; unclear D gene. V was shortened by 1 base and J by 5 bases, with 6 bases between the two germline ends. Germline loops: CDR1 SGHAT, CDR2 FQNNGV. This CDR3 has 13 residues. The DNA of the CDR3 is TGTGCCAGCAGCTTAGGTTCGGACAATGAGCAGTTCTTC. Translation: CASSLGSDNEQFF.